The clone carrying this TCR beta chain was found many times. Its antigen is currently unknown. The sample belongs to a study of breast tumors, draining lymph nodes, adjacent tissues. Notes on the study in general: Findings are consistent with lymph node origin and intratumoral expansion of most tumor T cells. Tumor TCR diversity was below lymph nodes but above nontumor tissue. That most tumor T cells come from lymph nodes remained unproven. Luminal-like breast cancer showed significantly greater tumor-nontumor repertoire similarity than basal-like breast cancer did.

Germline assignment: CDR1 MNHNS and CDR2 SASEGT. The CDR3 contains 14 residues. V dropped 10 bases and J dropped 1 base, with 14 bases sitting between them. Samples came from axillary lymph nodes draining the breast cancer. TCRdb independently ran MiXCR on the multiplex PCR reads; one entry per CDR3 protein. The repertoire holds 160,000 or so distinct CDR3 sequences, with more than 25% as singletons. The V gene is TRBV6-1, the J gene TRBJ1-5, with D perhaps matching TRBD1 (6 bases). The sequenced material came from axillary lymph node tissue. The receptor was isolated from a female donor with breast cancer. Some clones in this sample may be carry-over from other donors' samples. The CDR3: CATQGRQSNQPQHF. The CDR3 nucleotides are TGTGCCACTCAGGGGCGGCAGAGCAATCAGCCCCAGCATTTT.